The text below deals with one TCR beta chain. Its antigen is undetermined. TCRdb reprocessed the 5' RACE reads with MiXCR, giving one entry per CDR3 protein. The sample lists 500,000 to 650,000 distinct CDR3 sequences, over 9% seen once, with just under 15% in the top ten. The V gene's germline CDR1 is SGHRS and CDR2 YFSETQ. The V end lost 0 bases, the J end lost 5 bases, and 16 bases lay between the germline ends. The CDR3 consists of 16 residues. This sample was included in a study of T cells after yellow fever vaccination. Study-wide findings and caveats: The booster saw the reappearance of most primary-vaccination clones (approximately 97% CD4, 88% CD8).

The sample consisted of PBMCs, taken on the day of the yellow fever booster vaccination. V usage is TRBV5-1 and J usage is TRBJ2-3; D is possibly TRBD1 (7 bases). This receptor was taken from a man younger than 45 who received the YFV17D yellow fever vaccine. The DNA for the CDR3 is TGCGCCAGCAGCTTGGCCCTGGCAGGGGGAGGAGATACGCAGTATTTT. Its translation: CASSLALAGGGDTQYF.